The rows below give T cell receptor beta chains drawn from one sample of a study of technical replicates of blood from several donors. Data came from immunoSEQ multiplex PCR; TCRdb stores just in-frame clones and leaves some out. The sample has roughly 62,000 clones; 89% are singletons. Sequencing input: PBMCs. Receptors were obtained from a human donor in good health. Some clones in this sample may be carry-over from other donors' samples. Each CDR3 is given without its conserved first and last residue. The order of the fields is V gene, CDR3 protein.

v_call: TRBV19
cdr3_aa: ASRGLGSSYNSPLH

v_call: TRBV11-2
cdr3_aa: ASRPNRDRKEAF

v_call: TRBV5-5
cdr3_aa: ASSLLSGGYTDTQY

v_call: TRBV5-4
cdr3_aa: ASSTGTSGVPETQY

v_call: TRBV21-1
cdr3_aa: ATLLGGTEAF

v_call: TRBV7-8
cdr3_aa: ASSRWGGGNTGELF

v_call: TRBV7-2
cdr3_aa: ASSLFSLPGYEQY

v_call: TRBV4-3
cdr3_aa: ASSQATGVDGYT

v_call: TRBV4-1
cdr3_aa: ASSRTGVSGNTIY

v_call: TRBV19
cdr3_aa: ASSPRGQGAYEQY

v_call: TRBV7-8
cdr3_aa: ASSRSAGATNEKLF

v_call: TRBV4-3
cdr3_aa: ASSQDREREQY

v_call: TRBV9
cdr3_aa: ASSVAVAGSYNEQF

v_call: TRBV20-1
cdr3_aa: SASLNTEAF

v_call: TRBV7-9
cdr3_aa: ASSLAAETYNEQF

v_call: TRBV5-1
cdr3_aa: ASSDREVQETQY

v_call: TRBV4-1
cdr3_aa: ASSQVMTGGSDTQY

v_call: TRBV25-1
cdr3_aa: ASSPRQQKGSPLH

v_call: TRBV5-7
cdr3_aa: ATRAGTGELF

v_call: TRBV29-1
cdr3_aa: SVAGGAGTDTQY

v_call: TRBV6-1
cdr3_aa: ASSGQGEAF

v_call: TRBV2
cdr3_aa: ASRGGVAGPSYNEQF

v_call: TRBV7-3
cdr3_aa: ASSPGASGYNEQF

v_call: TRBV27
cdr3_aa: ASSSPPLAGANTGELF

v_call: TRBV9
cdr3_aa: ASSTSGSSYNEQF

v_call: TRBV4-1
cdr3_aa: ASSFSDRGNQPQH

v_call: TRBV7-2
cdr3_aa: ASRALGTGLGTEAF

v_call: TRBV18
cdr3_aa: ASSPPDSYSYEQY

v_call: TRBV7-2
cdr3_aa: ASSPGRASNSPLH

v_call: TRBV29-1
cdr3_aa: SVTRSGYNEQF

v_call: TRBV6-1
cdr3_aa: ASSGGVGGGPTQY

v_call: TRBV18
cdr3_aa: ASSPGGAGEQY

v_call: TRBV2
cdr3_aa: ASGQDVNTEAF

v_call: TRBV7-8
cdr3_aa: ASSDRDSKANYGYT

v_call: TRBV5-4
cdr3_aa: ASSLERDTEAF

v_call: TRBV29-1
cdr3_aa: STNTQGNEQF

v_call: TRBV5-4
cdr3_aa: ATKRSSTDTQY

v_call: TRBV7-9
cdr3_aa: ASNLDRGGGSPLH

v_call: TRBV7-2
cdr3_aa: ASSPTSGSYYEQY

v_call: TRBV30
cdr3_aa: AFDRGQFGYT

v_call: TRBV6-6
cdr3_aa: ASSSGLAFTDTQY

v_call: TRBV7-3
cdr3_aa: ASSLTLGATDTQY

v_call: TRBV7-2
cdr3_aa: ASSLGLAKNIQY

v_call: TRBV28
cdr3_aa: ASNTRATNEKLF

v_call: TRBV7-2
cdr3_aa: ASSLFSGGSHEQY

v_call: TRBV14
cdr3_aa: ASSRNSLAVTDTQY

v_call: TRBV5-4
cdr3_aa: ASSLVGTRGYNEQF

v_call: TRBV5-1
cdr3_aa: ASSLGQDSSTDTQY

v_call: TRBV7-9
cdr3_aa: ASSSGQGPYGYT

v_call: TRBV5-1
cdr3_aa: ASGRGPNQPLLSNTGELF

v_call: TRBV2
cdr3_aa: ASSGQGADSPLH

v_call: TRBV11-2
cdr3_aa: ASSFLTSGSRTDTQY

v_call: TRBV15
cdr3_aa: ATSRDGNSPLH